These 21 T cell receptor beta chains originate from one sample sequenced in a study of long-term antiretroviral therapy in people with HIV. They ran version v3.0 of the immunoSEQ assay at survey level. Profiled with immunoSEQ multiplex PCR; TCRdb holds only in-frame clones, not every one. The sample lists 48,000 or so clones; about 86% were seen once. This specimen consisted of unsorted PBMCs, obtained 0.8 years after starting antiretroviral therapy. The source of these receptors is a woman younger than 30 with HIV.

This clone came up a few times. The rearrangement links TRBV5-6 to TRBJ2-4, with no clear D. V gave up 6 bases and J gave up 10 bases, with 20 bases separating them. Germline values: CDR1 SGHDT, CDR2 YYEEEE. This CDR3 region has 14 residues. The CDR3 bases are TGTGCCAGCATGGGCCCGCCTGAGACCGGTATTCAGTACTTC. This codes for CASMGPPETGIQYF.

As for this clone: One end of the junction does not line up with germline, which may come from a read error. The chain carries TRBV7-7 and TRBJ2-4; tentatively, D is TRBD1 (5 bases). The germline V gene has CDR1 SSHAT and CDR2 FNYEAQ (reference sequence). The CDR3 is 18 amino acids. DNA of the CDR3: TGTGCTAGCACCCCCCTGGGGCGGCCAATGTTAGCCAAAAACATTCAGTACTTC. As protein: CASTPLGRPMLAKNIQYF.

V and J are TRBV19 and TRBJ1-5, with a weak D call TRBD1 (5 bases). V lost 1 base and J lost 4, with 5 bases in between. Per the germline V gene, CDR1 is LNHDA and CDR2 is SQIVND (reference sequence). The length of the CDR3 is 13 residues. CDR3 sequence (DNA): TGTGCCAGTAGTATAGGGGGGAATCAGCCCCAGCATTTT. Its translation is CASSIGGNQPQHF.

The chain links TRBV5-1 to TRBJ2-3; TRBD1 or TRBD2 may be the D gene (5 bases each). The CDR3 contains 15 residues. The V end was cut by 0 bases, the J end by 0 bases, with 8 bases between. The germline gives CDR1 SGHRS, CDR2 YFSETQ. CDR3: CASSLDRTSTDTQYF. The CDR3 DNA is TGCGCCAGCAGCTTGGACAGGACTAGCACAGATACGCAGTATTTT.

The chain combines TRBV14 with TRBJ2-7; either TRBD1 or TRBD2 may fit D (5 bases each). The CDR3 extends over 13 amino acids. V lost 2 bases and J lost 6, with 11 bases in between. Germline V gives CDR1 SGHDN, CDR2 FVKESK. For the CDR3, the DNA is TGTGCCAGCAGCCAAACCCGAGGGACCGAGCAGTACTTC. Translated: CASSQTRGTEQYF.

The V gene is TRBV4-3, the J gene TRBJ1-2; a weak D match, TRBD1 (6 bases). The CDR3 sequence is 16 residues long. Germline assignment: CDR1 LGHNA and CDR2 YSLEER. V was shortened by 0 bases and J by 2 bases, with 13 bases between the two germline ends. CDR3 nucleotides: TGCGCCAGCAGCCAAGATCCTACTGGACAGAACTATGGCTACACCTTC. Translating it yields CASSQDPTGQNYGYTF.

This clone turned up a few times. V is TRBV7-2 and J is TRBJ1-5, with D hard to call. CDR1 and CDR2 from the germline V gene are SGHTA and FQGNSA. This CDR3 contains 12 residues. Trimming removed 5 bases at V and 2 bases at J, with 4 bases between. The CDR3 region has the DNA TGTGCCAGCAGCAAAGGCAATCAGCCCCAGCATTTT. Amino acid sequence: CASSKGNQPQHF.

The chain has TRBV11-2 and TRBJ2-3; possibly TRBD1 for D (6 bases). Germline assignment: CDR1 SGHAT and CDR2 FQNNGV. The V gene lost 5 bases and the J gene lost 3 bases, with 12 bases spanning the gap. CDR3 length: 14 residues. CDR3 protein: CASSQGWGTDTQYF. The CDR3 DNA reads as TGTGCCAGCAGCCAGGGGTGGGGAACAGATACGCAGTATTTT.

In this sample, this clone turned up once. CDR3 DNA sequence: TGTGCCAGCAGTAAGGGTCGGACCGATACGCAGTATTTT. Residues: CASSKGRTDTQYF. The chain employs TRBV7-3 and TRBJ2-3; D ambiguous. Trimming stripped 6 bases from V and 6 bases from J, with 13 bases between. The CDR3 is made up of 13 amino acids. The V gene's germline CDR1 is SGHTA and CDR2 FQGTGA.

The gene calls are TRBV5-1 and TRBJ2-5, with D possibly called TRBD1 or TRBD2 (6 bases each). Germline CDR1 reads SGHRS; CDR2 reads YFSETQ. Trimming left V 0 bases short and J 4 bases short, with 10 bases between. The CDR3 runs to 14 residues. The CDR3 nucleotides read TGCGCCAGCAGCTTGGTGGGGGGCGGAGAGACCCAGTACTTC. Its translation is CASSLVGGGETQYF.

V and J are TRBV13 and TRBJ2-7; D possibly uses TRBD1 or TRBD2 (5 bases each). V was shortened by 4 bases and J by 5 bases, with 15 bases between the two germline ends. Germline assignment: CDR1 PRHDT and CDR2 FYEKMQ (reference sequence). This CDR3 spans 14 amino acids. CDR3 in amino acids: CASSSRDQPDEQYF. The CDR3 nucleotides read TGTGCCAGCAGCTCCCGGGACCAACCGGACGAGCAGTACTTC.

CDR3 DNA: TGTGCCAGCAGCGTTAGCGGGAGGTATACAGATACGCAGTATTTT. Protein sequence: CASSVSGRYTDTQYF. The V gene is TRBV9, the J gene TRBJ2-3; TRBD2 agrees at 10 bases. This CDR3 comprises 15 residues. The V gene's germline CDR1 is SGDLS and CDR2 YYNGEE. The V gene end was trimmed by 2 bases and the J gene end by 3 bases; junction bases not matched to a gene: 3.

The CDR3 sequence is CASSQLRSGPDEQFF. The DNA for the CDR3 is TGCGCCAGCAGCCAACTCCGTTCAGGGCCGGATGAGCAGTTCTTC. The chain has TRBV4-3 and TRBJ2-1; maybe TRBD1 (5 bases). The germline gives CDR1 LGHNA, CDR2 YSLEER. CDR3 length equals 15 residues. Trimming stripped 2 bases from V and 8 bases from J, with 16 bases between.

This chain connects TRBV19 to TRBJ1-5, with 9 bases that match TRBD1. J was trimmed by 3 bases and V by 7 bases; bases with no gene match: 7. The CDR3 is 15 amino acids. CDR1 is LNHDA, CDR2 SQIVND, per germline (reference sequence). CDR3 sequence reads: CASNPGTGINQPQHF. The CDR3 DNA reads TGTGCCAGTAACCCCGGGACAGGGATCAATCAGCCCCAGCATTTT.

V gene TRBV7-2 combines with J gene TRBJ2-7; unclear D gene. Per germline, CDR1 SGHTA and CDR2 FQGNSA. The CDR3 has 12 amino acids. Trimming removed 1 base at V and 3 bases at J, with 4 bases between. CDR3 sequence reads: CASSLEIYEQYF. CDR3 in DNA: TGTGCCAGCAGCTTAGAAATCTACGAGCAGTACTTC.

V and J are TRBV11-2 and TRBJ1-2, with TRBD1 identical over 9 bases. The germline CDR1 and CDR2 sequences are SGHAT and FQNNGV. The CDR3 runs to 17 residues. The V segment lost 3 bases and the J segment 4 bases; nucleotides outside the gene matches: 12. The chain's CDR3 is CASSFSSRDRVAYGYTF. In DNA, the CDR3 is TGTGCCAGCAGCTTTTCGTCCCGGGACAGGGTCGCCTATGGCTACACCTTC.

The V and J genes are TRBV19 and TRBJ1-2, with 7 positions matching TRBD1. The junction had 5 bases not matched to a gene; V was cut back by 8 bases and J by 2 bases. The length of the CDR3 is 13 residues. Germline lookup yields CDR1 LNHDA and CDR2 SQIVND (reference sequence). The CDR3 reads CASREDRNYGYTF. CDR3 DNA: TGTGCCAGTCGGGAGGACAGGAACTATGGCTACACCTTC.

V gene TRBV25-1 combines with J gene TRBJ1-1; unclear D gene. The V end was cut by 2 bases, the J end by 7 bases, with 11 bases between. This CDR3 comprises 13 residues. From germline, CDR1 is MGHDK and CDR2 SYGVNS. This CDR3 is CASSEPGRDEAFF. In DNA form, the CDR3 reads TGTGCCAGCAGTGAACCCGGGAGAGATGAAGCTTTCTTT.

The chain joins TRBV10-3 to TRBJ2-1, with TRBD2 matching 11 bases. Germline V gene sequence: CDR1 ENHRY, CDR2 SYGVKD. V trimming: 0 bases; J trimming: 4 bases; junction bases outside the gene matches: 2. The CDR3 is 16 residues long. The CDR3 region is CAISESGTSGYNEQFF. The CDR3 coding sequence is TGTGCCATCAGTGAGTCTGGGACTAGCGGATACAATGAGCAGTTCTTC.

The chain joins TRBV19 to TRBJ1-4; 9 bases are a match to TRBD1. The V gene's germline CDR1 is LNHDA and CDR2 SQIVND (reference sequence). With V trimmed by 6 bases and J by 7 bases, 6 bases remained unmatched. This CDR3 region has 14 residues. Written as DNA, the CDR3 is TGTGCCAGTAGCACAGGGGGCGGAGTTGAAAAACTGTTTTTT. Protein product: CASSTGGGVEKLFF.

The chain has TRBV7-2 and TRBJ2-7; 9 nucleotides match TRBD2. Germline lookup yields CDR1 SGHTA and CDR2 FQGNSA. J lost 4 bases, V lost 1 base, and 5 bases had no gene match. The CDR3 runs to 15 residues. The CDR3 spells CASSLVLAGEYEQYF. CDR3 nucleotide sequence: TGTGCCAGCAGCTTAGTCTTAGCGGGAGAATACGAGCAGTACTTC.